This T cell receptor (beta chain) was sequenced for a study of blood T cells in healthy people across ages. The germline V gene encodes CDR1 SGHDT and CDR2 YYEEEE. The CDR3 sequence is 11 residues long. Sample-barcoded 5' priming and a J-beta primer mix drove a second PCR of roughly 7 to 11 cycles. A template-switch adaptor that had 12 random nucleotides put a tag on each cDNA molecule. TCRdb processed the 5' RACE reads anew with MiXCR; each CDR3 protein has one entry. In the table there are hundreds of thousands of distinct CDR3 sequences, over 45% of which are singletons. The clonotype originates from a woman in her sixties or seventies in good health. Sequenced input: blood. V usage is TRBV5-6 and J usage is TRBJ2-5; D gene unclear. Judging by the DNA end, TRBJ2-7 fits better; the J call may be wrong. The CDR3 nucleotides read TGTGCCAGCAGCCGGGTCCGCGAGCAGTACTTC. This gives the protein CASSRVREQYF.